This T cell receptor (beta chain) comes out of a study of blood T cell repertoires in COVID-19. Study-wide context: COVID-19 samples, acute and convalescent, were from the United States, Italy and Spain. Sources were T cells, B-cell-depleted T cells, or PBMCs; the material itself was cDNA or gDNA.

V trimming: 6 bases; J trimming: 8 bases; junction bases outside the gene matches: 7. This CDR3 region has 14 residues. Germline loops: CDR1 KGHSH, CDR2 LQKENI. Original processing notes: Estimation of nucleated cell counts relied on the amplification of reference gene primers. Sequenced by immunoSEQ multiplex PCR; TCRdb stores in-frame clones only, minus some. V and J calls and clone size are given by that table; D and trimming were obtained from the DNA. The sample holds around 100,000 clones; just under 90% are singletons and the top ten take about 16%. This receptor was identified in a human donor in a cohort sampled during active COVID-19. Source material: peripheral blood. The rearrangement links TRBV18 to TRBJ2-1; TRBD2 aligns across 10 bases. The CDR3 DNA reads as TGTGCCAGCTCCTCGCCTAGCGGGAGTGATGAGCAGTTCTTC. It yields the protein CASSSPSGSDEQFF.